The rows below give T cell receptor beta chains drawn from one sample of a study of CD8 T cells in ankylosing spondylitis. TCRdb passed the 5' RACE reads through MiXCR, listing each CDR3 protein once. The sample has around 130,000 distinct CDR3 sequences; about a tenth are singletons. Material: blood, either unsorted or a sorted T cell fraction (not recorded which). Receptors were obtained from a male donor with ankylosing spondylitis or in good health (not recorded which). CDR3s include the opening cysteine and the closing phenylalanine or tryptophan. D genes are given only for firm matches. Part of the rows lack a size; the others show once, few, many or a class for expanded clones.

V	J	size	D	CDR3	DNA
TRBV7-9	TRBJ2-5	many	TRBD1	CASSPKTGGIKETQYF	TGTGCCAGCAGCCCAAAGACAGGGGGCATTAAAGAGACCCAGTACTTC
TRBV28	TRBJ2-2	many	TRBD2	CASSSRSGSGRYRTGELFF	TGTGCCAGCAGCTCTAGATCGGGTAGCGGGAGGTACCGCACCGGGGAGCTGTTTTTT
TRBV7-2	TRBJ1-1	NA	NA	CASSNNGGLNTEAFF	TGTGCCAGCAGTAACAATGGGGGCCTGAACACTGAAGCTTTCTTT
TRBV7-2	TRBJ2-7	NA	TRBD2	CASSFPTSGRAGYEQYF	TGTGCCAGCAGCTTCCCGACTAGCGGGAGGGCCGGTTACGAGCAGTACTTC
TRBV7-2	TRBJ2-5	few	TRBD2	CASSATSGIQETQYF	TGTGCCAGCAGCGCAACTAGCGGGATACAAGAGACCCAGTACTTC
TRBV7-9	TRBJ2-7	many	TRBD2	CASSPGLASYEQYF	TGTGCCAGCAGCCCGGGACTAGCCTCCTACGAGCAGTACTTC
TRBV20-1	TRBJ2-1	many	TRBD1	CRWDRNNEQFF	TGCAGATGGGACAGGAACAATGAGCAGTTCTTC
TRBV7-9	TRBJ1-4	NA	TRBD1	CASSFTGGSGTNEKLFF	TGTGCCAGCAGCTTTACAGGGGGCTCAGGAACTAATGAAAAACTGTTTTTT
TRBV20-1	TRBJ2-7	many	TRBD2	CSARGGSLDSYEQYF	TGCAGTGCTAGAGGCGGGAGTCTAGATTCCTACGAGCAGTACTTC
TRBV12-3/TRBV12-4	TRBJ1-2	NA	NA	CASSPSANYGYTF	TGTGCCAGCAGTCCTTCCGCTAACTATGGCTACACCTTC
TRBV6-1	TRBJ2-7	many	NA	CASRIYGPPNEQYF	TGTGCCAGCAGGATCTATGGACCGCCGAACGAGCAGTACTTC
TRBV27	TRBJ2-1	many	TRBD2	CASSWDYPRVNEQFF	TGTGCCAGCAGCTGGGACTACCCAAGGGTGAATGAGCAGTTCTTC
TRBV5-6	TRBJ2-7	many	NA	CASSFWTDYEQYF	TGTGCCAGCAGCTTCTGGACAGACTACGAGCAGTACTTC
TRBV11-2	TRBJ2-3	few	NA	CASSPRGALTDTQYF	TGTGCCAGCAGCCCTAGGGGGGCTCTAACAGATACGCAGTATTTT
TRBV6-2/TRBV6-3	TRBJ2-2	NA	NA	CASSYGYSSVNIGELFF	TGTGCCAGCAGTTACGGGTATTCCAGCGTCAACATCGGGGAGCTGTTTTTT
TRBV5-1	TRBJ1-5	many	TRBD1	CASSLGTGVRNQPQHF	TGCGCCAGCAGCTTGGGGACAGGGGTTCGCAATCAGCCCCAGCATTTT
TRBV4-3	TRBJ2-1	NA	NA	CASSQSQAQSNEQFF	TGCGCCAGCAGCCAATCACAGGCCCAATCCAATGAGCAGTTCTTC
TRBV3-1	TRBJ1-6	many	NA	CASSQVGRTSYNSPLHF	TGTGCCAGCAGCCAAGTGGGGAGGACCTCCTATAATTCACCCCTCCACTTT
TRBV5-1	TRBJ2-2	many	NA	CASSFGNSDTGELFF	TGCGCCAGCAGCTTCGGGAATTCGGACACCGGGGAGCTGTTTTTT
TRBV18	TRBJ1-1	many	NA	CASSPQNGANTEAFF	TGTGCCAGCTCACCCCAGAACGGAGCGAACACTGAAGCTTTCTTT
TRBV29-1	TRBJ2-3	many	NA	CSVEELAPEGDTQYF	TGCAGCGTTGAAGAGCTAGCGCCTGAGGGTGATACGCAGTATTTT
TRBV9	TRBJ2-3	few	NA	CASSVGYFPTDTQYF	TGTGCCAGCAGCGTAGGTTACTTCCCCACAGATACGCAGTATTTT
TRBV4-2	TRBJ2-1	many	NA	CASSQGVGTSSYNEQFF	TGTGCCAGCAGCCAAGGGGTGGGAACCAGCTCCTACAATGAGCAGTTCTTC
TRBV7-2	TRBJ2-5	NA	TRBD2	CASSLAPGLAGETQYF	TGTGCCAGCAGCTTAGCTCCGGGACTAGCGGGTGAGACCCAGTACTTC
TRBV5-1	TRBJ2-3	NA	TRBD2	CASKQGLWEGPQYF	TGCGCCAGCAAACAAGGCCTCTGGGAGGGCCCGCAGTATTTT
TRBV5-1	TRBJ2-3	many	NA	CASSEGPFTDTQYF	TGCGCCAGCAGCGAGGGACCATTCACAGATACGCAGTATTTT
TRBV7-2	TRBJ2-5	NA	NA	CASSWDSEGWTQYF	TGTGCCAGCAGCTGGGATTCAGAGGGTTGGACCCAGTACTTC
TRBV11-2	TRBJ2-7	NA	TRBD2	CASSPIAGVGSYEQYF	TGTGCCAGCAGCCCAATAGCGGGAGTCGGGTCCTACGAGCAGTACTTC
TRBV18	TRBJ2-7	many	TRBD1	CASSPGQGGTYEQYF	TGTGCCAGCTCACCAGGACAGGGGGGAACCTACGAGCAGTACTTC
TRBV5-1	TRBJ2-1	many	NA	CASSSLGDEQFF	TGCGCCAGCAGCTCCTTAGGCGATGAGCAGTTCTTC
TRBV27	TRBJ2-3	few	TRBD2	CASCFFPRGRASTDTQYF	TGTGCCAGCTGTTTCTTCCCCCGCGGGAGGGCCAGCACAGATACGCAGTATTTT
TRBV27	TRBJ2-7	NA	TRBD2	CATQVYGREGRYEQYF	TGTGCCACCCAAGTTTATGGGCGGGAGGGCCGCTACGAGCAGTACTTC
TRBV7-3	TRBJ2-1	many	TRBD1	CASSLRVGTGFNEQFF	TGTGCCAGCAGCTTACGGGTCGGGACAGGGTTCAATGAGCAGTTCTTC
TRBV2	TRBJ2-2	once	NA	CASSERDSLSGELFF	TGTGCCAGCAGTGAAAGGGATAGCTTGTCCGGGGAGCTGTTTTTT
TRBV19	TRBJ1-1	NA	NA	CASSIVSGNTEAFF	TGTGCCAGTAGTATCGTATCCGGGAACACTGAAGCTTTCTTT
TRBV7-2	TRBJ2-7	NA	TRBD1	CASSSYRDRGSYEQYF	TGTGCCAGCAGCTCCTACCGGGACAGGGGCTCCTACGAGCAGTACTTC
TRBV7-6	TRBJ2-1	many	TRBD2	CASSSRRGLAGNEQFF	TGTGCCAGCAGCTCTAGAAGGGGACTAGCGGGCAATGAGCAGTTCTTC